These 12 T cell receptor beta chains share one sample of origin, sequenced in a study of cytomegalovirus exposure and HLA in healthy donors. 60 Vbeta and 13 Jbeta primers were used in PCR. Assay used: immunoSEQ multiplex PCR; TCRdb lists only in-frame clones, some missing. The sample yields roughly 100,000 clones, around 74% seen once. Specimen: PBMCs. The receptors come from a middle-aged man in good health and CMV-seronegative.

V usage is TRBV30 and J usage is TRBJ2-1, with a possible D match to TRBD2 (7 bases). Germline V gene data show CDR1 as GTSNPN and CDR2 as SVGIG (reference sequence). The CDR3 consists of 12 residues. Trimming pared 4 bases from V and 10 bases from J, leaving 14 bases between. This CDR3 is CAWTHAGAEQFF. CDR3 nucleotides: TGTGCCTGGACCCATGCGGGGGCCGAGCAGTTCTTC.

The chain is built from TRBV5-6 and TRBJ1-5; D is unclear. CDR3 length equals 15 residues. Trimming stripped 0 bases from V and 4 bases from J, with 11 bases between. CDR1 and CDR2 (germline): SGHDT, YYEEEE. The CDR3 reads CASSLVGGRNQPQHF. The CDR3 DNA reads TGTGCCAGCAGCTTGGTGGGCGGGCGAAATCAGCCCCAGCATTTT.

The CDR3 region is CASSLTRRTPYEQYF. The DNA of the CDR3 is TGTGCCAGCAGCTTGACCAGGAGGACGCCCTACGAGCAGTACTTC. V and J are TRBV7-9 and TRBJ2-7; D is perhaps TRBD2 (5 bases). Germline V gene data show CDR1 as SEHNR and CDR2 as FQNEAQ (reference sequence). The V end was cut by 3 bases, the J end by 2 bases, with 14 bases between. The CDR3 is 15 amino acids.

The chain carries TRBV5-1 and TRBJ1-6; 7 nucleotides align to TRBD1. Losses at the gene ends were 4 bases for V and 6 bases for J; bases not matched to a gene: 4. Germline V gene sequence: CDR1 SGHRS, CDR2 YFSETQ. The CDR3 is made up of 14 amino acids. CDR3 nucleotides: TGCGCCAGCAGCCTCAGGGGGTTTAATTCACCCCTCCACTTT. Encoded protein: CASSLRGFNSPLHF.

The chain carries TRBV11-2 and TRBJ2-7; the D gene is possibly TRBD2 (6 bases). V shed 4 bases and J shed 9 bases, with 16 bases lying between them. From germline, CDR1 is SGHAT and CDR2 FQNNGV. The CDR3 spans 13 residues. DNA for the CDR3: TGTGCCAGCAGCTCCCTCAGCGAGGGAGGGCAGTACTTC. Its protein product is CASSSLSEGGQYF.

This clone was seen more than once but under ten times. The chain employs TRBV5-8 and TRBJ2-7; a possible D gene is TRBD2 (5 bases). The length of the CDR3 is 15 residues. Germline CDR1 and CDR2: SGHTS and YDEGEE. The V end lost 6 bases, the J end lost 0 bases, and 16 bases lay between the germline ends. CDR3 loop: CASTWGAPSSYEQYF. The CDR3 nucleotides read TGTGCCAGCACCTGGGGAGCGCCCAGCTCCTACGAGCAGTACTTC.

This clone is medium-sized within its sample. This chain links TRBV6-4 with TRBJ2-3, with no clear D. With 6 bases removed from V and 1 base from J, the gap between germline ends came to 8 bases. This CDR3 comprises 13 residues. CDR1 and CDR2 (germline): MRHNA, SNTAGT. This CDR3 reads CASSEEGTDTQYF. CDR3 DNA sequence: TGTGCCAGCAGCGAGGAAGGCACAGATACGCAGTATTTT.

The gene calls are TRBV19 and TRBJ1-2; the match to TRBD1 covers 9 bases. This CDR3 has 17 amino acids. Germline CDR1 reads LNHDA; CDR2 reads SQIVND (reference sequence). Trimming took 3 bases from V and 4 from J; bases not matched to a gene: 12. CDR3 sequence reads: CASSIGGSGTGSYGYTF. The CDR3, as DNA: TGTGCCAGTAGTATTGGGGGATCCGGGACAGGGTCCTATGGCTACACCTTC. Supplemented by reference TRBV19 and TRBJ1-2, the full variable domain reads DGGITQSPKYLFRKEGQNVTLSCEQNLNHDAMYWYRQDPGQGLRLIYYSQIVNDFQKGDIAEGYSVSREKKESFPLTVTSAQKNPTAFYLCASSIGGSGTGSYGYTFGSGTRLTVV.

The chain has TRBV6-5 and TRBJ2-1; maybe TRBD1 (6 bases). The V gene's germline CDR1 is MNHEY and CDR2 SVGAGI. CDR3 length: 14 residues. Trimming took 6 bases from V and 6 from J, leaving 15 bases between them. CDR3 sequence: CASRVGQLVNEQFF. DNA for the CDR3: TGTGCCAGCAGGGTCGGACAGTTGGTCAATGAGCAGTTCTTC.

V and J are TRBV14 and TRBJ2-7; a possible D gene is TRBD2 (5 bases). The CDR3 has 14 amino acids. Trimming removed 0 bases at V and 5 bases at J, with 11 bases between. CDR1 and CDR2 (germline): SGHDN, FVKESK. CDR3: CASSQDNMRDEQYF. DNA of the CDR3: TGTGCCAGCAGCCAAGATAATATGAGGGACGAGCAGTACTTC.

The V gene is TRBV9, the J gene TRBJ2-5; D is perhaps TRBD1 (5 bases). This CDR3 spans 15 amino acids. V was pared by 4 bases and J by 4 bases, with 17 bases between. CDR1 and CDR2 (germline): SGDLS, YYNGEE. CDR3 DNA: TGTGCCAGCAGCCCTCCCGCAGGGCCCCTAGAGACCCAGTACTTC. Amino acid sequence: CASSPPAGPLETQYF.

The V gene is TRBV5-1, the J gene TRBJ1-1, with D unresolved. Germline V gene lookup returns CDR1 SGHRS and CDR2 YFSETQ. This CDR3 contains 13 residues. Trimming took 2 bases from V and 3 from J, leaving 8 bases between them. The CDR3 DNA reads TGCGCCAGCAGCTTTGCACAGTACACTGAAGCTTTCTTT. It is translated as CASSFAQYTEAFF.